The rows below give T cell receptor beta chains drawn from one sample of a study of CD8+CD57+ T cells in acquired aplastic anemia. One entry per CDR3 protein, called by TCRdb with MiXCR from the reads. Of 90,000 to 150,000 distinct CDR3 sequences in the sample, under 60% are singletons; the top ten hold 25% to 30%. Sequencing input: sorted CD4+, CD8+, or CD8+CD57+ T cells (not recorded which) from PBMCs. These receptors originate from a human donor with aplastic anemia. CDR3s include the opening cysteine and the closing phenylalanine or tryptophan. The order of the fields is clone size, J gene, D gene, V gene, CDR3 DNA, CDR3 protein. A D gene is named only where the DNA matches it firmly. Rows give clone size only sometimes, using once, few, many, or a class for an expanded clone.

NA TRBJ1-5 NA TRBV19 TGTGCCAGTAGTCGGTGGGAATACAATCAGCCCCAGCATTTT CASSRWEYNQPQHF
NA TRBJ2-7 NA TRBV6-1 TGTGCCAGCAGTCCCGTCCCCAGCTCCTACGAGCAGTACTTC CASSPVPSSYEQYF
NA TRBJ1-2 TRBD1 TRBV10-3 TGTGCCATCAGTGAATTACAGGGGAGCTATGGCTACACCTTC CAISELQGSYGYTF
NA TRBJ1-1 NA TRBV11-2 TGTGCCAGCAGCCTAGAGGACTGGCTAGACCGATTCGTGAACACTGAAGCTTTCTTT CASSLEDWLDRFVNTEAFF
NA TRBJ1-4 NA TRBV7-8 TGTGCCAGCAGAGTTATTCCGGGACACCAGGTGGATAATGAAAAACTGTTTTTT CASRVIPGHQVDNEKLFF
few TRBJ1-2 NA TRBV7-2 TGTGCCAGCAGCCGTCTAGGATATGGCTACACCTTC CASSRLGYGYTF
few TRBJ1-1 NA TRBV9 TGTGCCAGCAGCGTAGAGGCGGAGACTGAAGCTTTCTTT CASSVEAETEAFF
NA TRBJ1-6 NA TRBV19 TGTGCCAGTAGTATGGACGTAACTTATTCACCCCTCCACTTT CASSMDVTYSPLHF
few TRBJ2-5 NA TRBV24-1 TGTGCCACCAGTGATCGAAGGACTATCCAAGAGACCCAGTACTTC CATSDRRTIQETQYF
many TRBJ1-5 NA TRBV19 TGTGCCAGTAGGGACATCCATAGCAATCAGCCCCAGCATTTT CASRDIHSNQPQHF
NA TRBJ2-7 NA TRBV24-1 TGTGCCACCAGTGATTTTTATGGGGGCGACGAGCAGTACTTC CATSDFYGGDEQYF
many TRBJ2-3 NA TRBV11-2 TGTGCCAGCAGCCGTCCGGGGGACACAGATACGCAGTATTTT CASSRPGDTDTQYF
many TRBJ2-1 TRBD2 TRBV29-1 TGCAGCGTTGAAGACCCAGCGGGGTATGAGCAGTTCTTC CSVEDPAGYEQFF
NA TRBJ2-2 NA TRBV15 TGTGCCACCAACCAGGGGGAGGTCACCGGGGAGCTGTTTTTT CATNQGEVTGELFF
few TRBJ2-3 TRBD2 TRBV19 TGTGCCAGTAGTAAGGGACTAGGGTCTTCAGATACGCAGTATTTT CASSKGLGSSDTQYF
many TRBJ2-1 NA TRBV11-2 TGTGCCAGCAGCTTAGTCGGGACTCAGAACAATGAGCAGTTCTTC CASSLVGTQNNEQFF
NA TRBJ2-1 NA TRBV20-1 TGCAGTGCTAGAAGTCTTTTGGGACTTACCTACAATGAGCAGTTCTTC CSARSLLGLTYNEQFF